This T cell receptor beta chain was captured in a study of blood T cell repertoires in COVID-19. Study-wide background: Some COVID-19 samples were acute and others convalescent; all came from the United States, Italy and Spain. T cells, B-cell-depleted T cells, or PBMCs supplied cDNA or gDNA.

Authors' methods: The assay estimated nucleated cells by amplifying reference gene primers. TCRdb's table, derived via immunoSEQ multiplex PCR, lists solely in-frame clones and lacks some. Clonal size and the V and J genes are those of that table, whereas D and trimming came from the DNA. The repertoire includes 150,000 or so clones, 87% of them detected once, and 5.5% to 7.5% sits in the top ten. This clone was observed a single time. CDR1 and CDR2 from the germline V gene are SGDLS and YYNGEE. The CDR3 loop spans 14 amino acids. The germline V and J ends were trimmed by 3 bases and 0 bases, with 9 bases remaining between them.

This chain links TRBV9 with TRBJ2-5; D is undetermined. The sample comprised peripheral blood. This sequence was found in a man at least 80 years old with acute or convalescent COVID-19. In nucleotides, the CDR3 is TGTGCCAGCAGCGCGCACACGTACCAAGAGACCCAGTACTTC. It translates to CASSAHTYQETQYF.